The T cell receptor beta chain under discussion was sequenced for a study of beta chain features in type 1 diabetes. Across the study: In age, gender and cell yields, patients were similar to healthy donors.

In its sample, this clone was seen many times. Its specificity is unknown. Using CD45RO/CCR7/CD25/CD127/CD95/CD27, CD4+ naive, central memory, regulatory and stem cell-like memory cells were sorted. Every bit of the isolated RNA underwent reverse transcription, so sequencing read expressed TCRB transcripts. TCRdb's table, derived via immunoSEQ multiplex PCR, lists solely in-frame clones and lacks some. The sample records more than 150,000 clones, about 9.8% being singletons. Germline lookup yields CDR1 SGHNT and CDR2 YYREEE (reference sequence). Losses at the gene ends were 4 bases for V and 5 bases for J; bases not matched to a gene: 10. CDR3 length: 15 residues. General study findings and limits: In comparison with healthy donors, patients had naive, central memory and Treg TCRB repertoires that appeared more similar. Among all four CD4+ subsets, Type 1 diabetes patients had TCRB CDR3s that were moderately but significantly shorter.

V is TRBV5-4 and J is TRBJ2-5; 8 bases are a match to TRBD2. This receptor was identified in a woman under 30 in good health. Sequenced material: central memory CD4+ T cells from blood. CDR3 region: CASSRSGRVQETQYF. The CDR3 DNA reads TGTGCCAGCAGCAGGAGCGGGAGAGTGCAGGAGACCCAGTACTTC.